A single sample gave rise to the 8 T cell receptor beta chains below, sequenced in a study of T cell responses to AZD1222 COVID-19 vaccine. The repertoire was sequenced with immunoSEQ multiplex PCR; TCRdb's copy has only in-frame clones and lacks some. The profile shows 150,000 or so clones, 90% of them singletons. Sequencing used peripheral blood, obtained on day 0 of AZD1222 vaccination. All receptors derive from an adult in good health.

The chain has TRBV5-1 and TRBJ1-2; D is uncertain. The V end was cut by 0 bases, the J end by 3 bases, with 3 bases between. Germline V gene lookup returns CDR1 SGHRS and CDR2 YFSETQ. The CDR3 spans 12 residues. Here the CDR3 DNA reads TGCGCCAGCAGCTTGGGGGACTATGGCTACACCTTC. Translated: CASSLGDYGYTF.

The chain links TRBV19 to TRBJ1-5; D is unclear. Germline V lookup: CDR1 LNHDA, CDR2 SQIVND (reference sequence). This CDR3 is built from 15 residues. Trimming removed 7 bases at V and 0 bases at J, with 13 bases between. The chain's CDR3 is CASMWSLYSNQPQHF. The CDR3 region has the DNA TGTGCCAGTATGTGGAGCCTCTATAGCAATCAGCCCCAGCATTTT.

The chain has TRBV7-8 and TRBJ1-5; the D gene is possibly TRBD1 (5 bases). The CDR3 runs to 17 residues. V gave up 4 bases and J gave up 2 bases, with 18 bases separating them. Germline V CDR1 and CDR2: SGHVS, FQNEAQ. CDR3 sequence: CASSWSRGPGGNQPQHF. CDR3 sequence (DNA): TGTGCCAGCAGCTGGAGCCGGGGACCTGGGGGCAATCAGCCCCAGCATTTT.

This clone appeared a single time. The V call is TRBV28, the J call TRBJ1-2; D uncertain. Germline values: CDR1 MDHEN, CDR2 SYDVKM. V was pared by 6 bases and J by 2 bases, with 13 bases between. The CDR3 spans 14 residues. Here the CDR3 DNA reads TGTGCCAGCAGCCCAAATCACGCCAACTATGGCTACACCTTC. Residues: CASSPNHANYGYTF.

The chain recombines TRBV19 with TRBJ1-5; tentative D call: TRBD1 (6 bases). The V end was cut by 5 bases, the J end by 6 bases, with 17 bases between. The germline V gene has CDR1 LNHDA and CDR2 SQIVND (reference sequence). The CDR3 loop spans 15 amino acids. The CDR3 coding sequence is TGTGCCAGTAGTGCAACGGGGGGCGGGAGTCAGCCCCAGCATTTT. Translation: CASSATGGGSQPQHF.

The V and J genes are TRBV6-5 and TRBJ1-2; D is unresolved. Trimming left V 2 bases short and J 4 bases short, with 14 bases between. This CDR3 has 15 amino acids. The germline V gene encodes CDR1 MNHEY and CDR2 SVGAGI. The CDR3 loop is CASSYDGAAGYGYTF. CDR3 bases: TGTGCCAGCAGTTACGATGGAGCTGCTGGCTATGGCTACACCTTC.

The rearrangement joins TRBV28 to TRBJ1-2; D is perhaps TRBD1 (6 bases). Germline lookup yields CDR1 MDHEN and CDR2 SYDVKM. V was shortened by 6 bases and J by 5 bases, with 19 bases between the two germline ends. The CDR3 sequence is 15 residues long. CDR3 protein: CASSPPSGGWYGYTF. DNA for the CDR3: TGTGCCAGCAGCCCCCCTAGCGGGGGCTGGTATGGCTACACCTTC.

This chain joins TRBV7-3 and TRBJ2-2; D uncertain. Trimming shortened V by 5 bases and J by 4 bases, and 11 bases separated the two germline ends. This CDR3 has 14 residues. Germline assignment: CDR1 SGHTA and CDR2 FQGTGA. As DNA, the CDR3 is TGTGCCAGCAGCCCCGGACGCCCCACCGGGGAGCTGTTTTTT. Protein product: CASSPGRPTGELFF.